This T cell receptor beta chain was sequenced during a study of circulating tumor DNA in untreated peripheral T-cell lymphoma (TCRdb year 2021). The receptor library was made with the immunoSEQ multiplex PCR assay. The immuneACCESS repertoire file appears here via TCRdb, limited to in-frame rearrangements. These files lack a portion of the clones; in checked studies, under half of the deficit traces to unresolved V genes, and the cause of the others is not known. The sample yields fewer than 11,000 clones; around four fifths were counted once. The leading ten clones occupy less than 40% of the sample. As for this clone: The specificity of this receptor is unknown. Base qualities are missing; no much larger clone stands one base away.

The CDR3, cysteine through phenylalanine, is 13 amino acids long. CDR3 DNA only is kept here, 39 bases in frame from base 1. Tumor-specific TCR clonotypes were identified by sequencing baseline tumor tissue collected before treatment. To monitor patients with peripheral T-cell lymphoma who were getting frontline treatment on a trial, the study applied next-generation sequencing to T-cell receptor sequences. On the study overall, not on this receptor specifically: Tumor-specific clonotypes were identified in under 80% of patients, from 85% to 90% of baseline tissues and approximately 61% of baseline serum samples.

Input material: tumor tissue. The receptor was isolated from a human donor with peripheral T-cell lymphoma. The sequence is built from TRBV1 and TRBJ1-1. TRBV1 is termed a pseudogene. DNA sequence: TGCGCCAGCAGCCAAGGATGGAACACTGAAGCTTTCTTT. It translates as CASSQGWNTEAFF.